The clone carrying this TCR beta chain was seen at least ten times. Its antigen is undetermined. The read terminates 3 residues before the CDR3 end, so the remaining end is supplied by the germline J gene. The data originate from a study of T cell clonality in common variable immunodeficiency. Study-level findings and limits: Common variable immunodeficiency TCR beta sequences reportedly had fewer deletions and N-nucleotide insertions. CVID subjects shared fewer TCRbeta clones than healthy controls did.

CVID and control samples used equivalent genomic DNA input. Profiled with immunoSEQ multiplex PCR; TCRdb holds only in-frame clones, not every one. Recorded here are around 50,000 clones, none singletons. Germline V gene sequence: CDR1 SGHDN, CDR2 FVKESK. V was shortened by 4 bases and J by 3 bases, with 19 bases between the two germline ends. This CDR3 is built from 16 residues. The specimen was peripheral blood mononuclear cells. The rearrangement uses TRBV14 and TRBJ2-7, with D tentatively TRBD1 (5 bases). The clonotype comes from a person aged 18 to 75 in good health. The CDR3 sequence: CASSLRWSQGIYEQYF. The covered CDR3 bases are TGTGCCAGCAGCCTTAGGTGGTCCCAGGGTATCTACGAG.